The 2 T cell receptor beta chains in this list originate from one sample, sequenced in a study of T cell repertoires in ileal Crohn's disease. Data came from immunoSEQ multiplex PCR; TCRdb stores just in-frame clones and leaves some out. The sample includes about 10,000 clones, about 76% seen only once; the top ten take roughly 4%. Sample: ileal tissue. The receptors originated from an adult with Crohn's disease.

CDR3 in amino acids: CASSRTGFTYGYTF. DNA for the CDR3: TGTGCCAGCAGCCGGACAGGGTTTACGTATGGCTACACCTTC. V gene TRBV7-9 combines with J gene TRBJ1-2; 8 bases line up with TRBD1. Per the germline V gene, CDR1 is SEHNR and CDR2 is FQNEAQ (reference sequence). J gave up 5 bases and V 5 bases, and 7 bases lay outside the gene matches. The CDR3 spans 14 residues.

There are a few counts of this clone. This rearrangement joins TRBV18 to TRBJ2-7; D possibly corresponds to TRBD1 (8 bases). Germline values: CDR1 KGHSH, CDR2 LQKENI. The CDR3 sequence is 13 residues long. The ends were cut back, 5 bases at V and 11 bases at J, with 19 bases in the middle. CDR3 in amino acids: CASSSKGGTGEYF. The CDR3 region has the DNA TGTGCCAGCTCATCAAAGGGGGGGACAGGCGAGTACTTC. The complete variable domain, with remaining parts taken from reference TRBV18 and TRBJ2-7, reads NAGVMQNPRHLVRRRGQEARLRCSPMKGHSHVYWYRQLPEEGLKFMVYLQKENIIDESGMPKERFSAEFPKEGPSILRIQQVVRGDSAAYFCASSSKGGTGEYFGPGTRLTVT.